Below, 27 T cell receptor beta chains from the same sample are listed, as sequenced in a study of blood T cell repertoires in COVID-19. The data were produced by immunoSEQ multiplex PCR, yet TCRdb's version contains in-frame clones alone and is incomplete. The sample has fewer than 200,000 clones; more than 70% are singletons. Sample: PBMCs or T cells enriched from blood (not recorded which). The receptors originated from a woman in her forties or fifties in a cohort exposed to, infected with or recovered from COVID-19 (not recorded which).

This clone was counted many times. The V gene is TRBV19, the J gene TRBJ1-5; 7 bases line up with TRBD1. Germline CDR1 LNHDA, CDR2 SQIVND (reference sequence). There are 15 residues in the CDR3. Trimming at V came to 5 bases and at J to 4 bases, leaving 8 bases not matched to a gene. The DNA of the CDR3 is TGTGCCAGTAGTGTCCCGACAGGGAGAAATCAGCCCCAGCATTTT. This translates into CASSVPTGRNQPQHF. Complete variable domain (other parts from reference TRBV19 and TRBJ1-5): DGGITQSPKYLFRKEGQNVTLSCEQNLNHDAMYWYRQDPGQGLRLIYYSQIVNDFQKGDIAEGYSVSREKKESFPLTVTSAQKNPTAFYLCASSVPTGRNQPQHFGDGTRLSIL.

The chain has TRBV29-1 and TRBJ2-7; 7 nucleotides align to TRBD1. The CDR3 length is 12 residues. Trimming took 6 bases from V and 2 from J; bases not matched to a gene: 4. Germline V gives CDR1 SQVTM, CDR2 ANQGSEA. The chain's CDR3 is CSVTGTAYEQYF. The CDR3 DNA reads TGCAGCGTGACAGGGACAGCCTACGAGCAGTACTTC.

The chain couples TRBV3-1 (or the pseudogene TRBV3-2) to TRBJ2-1, with TRBD2 identical over 7 bases. CDR1 is LGHDT and CDR2 is YNNKEL in the germline V gene (reference sequence). The CDR3 spans 17 residues. Trimming removed 5 bases from V and 1 base from J; junction bases left unmatched: 11. CDR3 coding DNA: TGTGCCAGCAGCTCCAAGTACGTCGGGAGGTCCTACAATGAGCAGTTCTTC. This translates into CASSSKYVGRSYNEQFF.

The V call is TRBV3-1 (or the pseudogene TRBV3-2), the J call TRBJ1-1; the D is unclear. Trimming stripped 4 bases from V and 2 bases from J, with 17 bases between. The germline CDR1 and CDR2 sequences are LGHDT and YNNKEL (reference sequence). CDR3 size: 16 residues. In nucleotides, the CDR3 is TGTGCCAGCAGCCCCAGCCTCAGGAACCCTAACACTGAAGCTTTCTTT. It translates to CASSPSLRNPNTEAFF.

The V call is TRBV24-1, the J call TRBJ2-5; D perhaps matches TRBD1 (5 bases). The CDR3 covers 15 residues. Germline V gene data show CDR1 as KGHDR and CDR2 as SFDVKD. Trimming removed 3 bases from V and 3 bases from J, with 13 bases in between. The CDR3 sequence is CATSDPQGREETQYF. The CDR3 bases are TGTGCCACCAGTGATCCTCAGGGCCGGGAAGAGACCCAGTACTTC.

CDR3 sequence: CASSPAPAGVFEQFF. CDR3 DNA sequence: TGTGCCAGCAGCCCCGCCCCAGCGGGAGTCTTTGAGCAGTTCTTC. The chain is built from TRBV9 and TRBJ2-1, with 8 bases lining up with TRBD2. The CDR3 sequence is 15 residues long. The germline V gene encodes CDR1 SGDLS and CDR2 YYNGEE. After removal of 4 bases from V and 9 bases from J, the junction contained 12 bases not matched to a gene.

The chain has TRBV6-5 and TRBJ1-2; 8 bases agree with TRBD1. Trimming at V came to 7 bases and at J to 4 bases, leaving 8 bases not matched to a gene. Germline-derived CDR1 and CDR2 are MNHEY and SVGAGI. This CDR3 contains 14 residues. The CDR3 DNA is TGTGCCAGCACCTCCCAGGGGGCGATCTATGGCTACACCTTC. It specifies CASTSQGAIYGYTF.

In DNA, the CDR3 is TGTGCCAGCAGCTTAGGAGAGGCTGGGGCCAACGTCCTGACTTTC. Translated, it gives CASSLGEAGANVLTF. The chain links TRBV7-2 to TRBJ2-6; D call uncertain. The V end lost 1 base, the J end lost 2 bases, and 6 bases lay between the germline ends. The germline V gene has CDR1 SGHTA and CDR2 FQGNSA. This CDR3 contains 15 residues.

This sequence joins TRBV10-3 and TRBJ1-1; possibly TRBD1 for D (5 bases). Germline CDR1 ENHRY, CDR2 SYGVKD. This CDR3 comprises 14 residues. The V gene lost 6 bases and the J gene lost 1 base, with 12 bases spanning the gap. CDR3 nucleotides: TGTGCCATCAGGGGGCGGTCGGCGAACACTGAAGCTTTCTTT. It codes for CAIRGRSANTEAFF.

This rearrangement joins TRBV11-3 to TRBJ1-6; possible D gene TRBD1, 6 bases. V lost 5 bases and J lost 6, with 11 bases in between. Per germline, CDR1 SGHNT and CDR2 YENEEA. The CDR3 runs to 14 residues. The CDR3 DNA sequence: TGTGCCAGCAGCACAGGGCTCGTTAATTCACCCCTCCACTTT. This encodes CASSTGLVNSPLHF.

The chain recombines TRBV7-2 with TRBJ2-3, with D possibly being TRBD2 (6 bases). CDR1 is SGHTA, CDR2 FQGNSA, per germline. The length of the CDR3 is 16 residues. The V and J ends lost 5 bases and 0 bases respectively, with 15 bases between them. The DNA for the CDR3 is TGTGCCAGCAGCCTTGGGGGGATTCGAAGCACAGATACGCAGTATTTT. This translates into CASSLGGIRSTDTQYF.

J is TRBJ1-2 and V is TRBV28; 8 bases fit TRBD1. Losses at the gene ends were 6 bases for V and 2 bases for J; bases not matched to a gene: 5. The CDR3 has 14 residues. Per the germline V gene, CDR1 is MDHEN and CDR2 is SYDVKM. The CDR3 region is CASRGTGKNYGYTF. As DNA, the CDR3 is TGTGCCAGCAGGGGGACAGGAAAAAACTATGGCTACACCTTC.

This clone was seen more than once but under ten times. This sequence joins TRBV20-1 and TRBJ1-6, with TRBD1 as a possible D gene (5 bases). Deletions cut 3 bases from V and 13 bases from J, with 16 bases between. The germline CDR1 and CDR2 sequences are DFQATT and SNEGSKA (reference sequence). The CDR3 sequence is 13 residues long. The CDR3 coding sequence is TGCAGTGCTAGTCGGGACTCCCAAAGCCCCCTCCACTTT. Residues: CSASRDSQSPLHF.

The chain combines TRBV7-3 with TRBJ2-5; 9 bases agree with TRBD1. Trimming took 5 bases from V and 5 from J; bases not matched to a gene: 9. CDR3 length equals 15 residues. From germline, CDR1 is SGHTA and CDR2 FQGTGA. CDR3 sequence (DNA): TGTGCCAGCAGCCCGGACAGGGGATATGGGGAGACCCAGTACTTC. The encoded protein is CASSPDRGYGETQYF.

V is TRBV5-4 and J is TRBJ1-2; 7 nucleotides match TRBD1. This CDR3 is built from 14 residues. CDR1 and CDR2 from the germline V gene are SGHNT and YYREEE (reference sequence). With V trimmed by 4 bases and J by 8 bases, 11 bases remained unmatched. The DNA for the CDR3 is TGTGCCAGCAGCCCGGAACAGGGGCTAGGGGGCTACACCTTC. Its translation: CASSPEQGLGGYTF.

J is TRBJ1-1 and V is TRBV3-1 (or the pseudogene TRBV3-2); D is possibly TRBD1 (6 bases). Trimming removed 4 bases at V and 2 bases at J, with 11 bases between. Looked up from germline, CDR1 is LGHDT and CDR2 is YNNKEL (reference sequence). The CDR3 has 14 residues. The CDR3 region is CASSLGQSNTEAFF. CDR3 sequence (DNA): TGTGCCAGCAGCCTAGGACAGTCAAACACTGAAGCTTTCTTT.

This clone was seen a handful of times. CDR3 nucleotides: TGTGCCAGTACGGCTCAACTTCGGGATTCACCCCTCCACTTT. This codes for CASTAQLRDSPLHF. The J gene is TRBJ1-6, the V gene TRBV19; no definite D call. CDR1 and CDR2 from the germline V gene are LNHDA and SQIVND (reference sequence). This CDR3 is 14 amino acids long. Trimming removed 7 bases at V and 8 bases at J, with 15 bases between.

This sequence joins TRBV7-2 and TRBJ1-4; 8 bases align to TRBD1. V was pared by 1 base and J by 10 bases, with 8 bases of the junction left unmatched. The CDR3 contains 15 residues. Germline V gene sequence: CDR1 SGHTA, CDR2 FQGNSA. The CDR3: CASSLETGVYGKLFF. Here the CDR3 DNA reads TGTGCCAGCAGCTTAGAGACAGGGGTGTATGGAAAACTGTTTTTT.

Here the CDR3 reads CASRQGGPFYGYTF. In nucleotides, the CDR3 is TGTGCCAGCAGACAGGGGGGGCCCTTTTATGGCTACACCTTC. This chain uses TRBV19 with TRBJ1-2, with 9 nucleotides matching TRBD1. The germline V gene encodes CDR1 LNHDA and CDR2 SQIVND (reference sequence). The CDR3 is 14 amino acids. V lost 9 bases to trimming and J lost 5 bases; unmatched junction nucleotides: 10.

V gene TRBV5-1 combines with J gene TRBJ2-2; 9 nucleotides align to TRBD2. The germline CDR1 and CDR2 sequences are SGHRS and YFSETQ. The CDR3 loop spans 15 amino acids. With 5 bases clipped from V and 0 bases from J, the junction kept 2 bases outside the gene matches. CDR3 loop: CASSTSGPNTGELFF. CDR3 coding DNA: TGCGCCAGCAGTACTAGCGGGCCGAACACCGGGGAGCTGTTTTTT.

The V and J genes are TRBV28 and TRBJ2-3; 7 bases line up with TRBD2. Trimming at V came to 9 bases and at J to 4 bases, leaving 13 bases not matched to a gene. The CDR3 covers 15 residues. The germline CDR1 and CDR2 sequences are MDHEN and SYDVKM. The CDR3 nucleotides are TGTGCCAGTTTAACTGGCGGGAGCGGGGCAGATACGCAGTATTTT. Residues: CASLTGGSGADTQYF.

CDR3 in DNA: TGTGCCAGCAGTTTGTCAGGGAAAAACATTCAGTACTTC. It codes for CASSLSGKNIQYF. The genes are TRBV28 and TRBJ2-4, with TRBD1 as a possible D gene (5 bases). CDR3 length: 13 amino acids. Germline V CDR1 and CDR2: MDHEN, SYDVKM. V was clipped by 3 bases and J by 4 bases, with 7 bases between them.

V usage is TRBV3-1 (or the pseudogene TRBV3-2) and J usage is TRBJ1-5; a weak D match, TRBD1 (6 bases). The germline V gene has CDR1 LGHDT and CDR2 YNNKEL (reference sequence). The V end lost 1 base, the J end lost 7 bases, and 11 bases lay between the germline ends. The CDR3 is 14 residues long. The CDR3: CASSQGPGEQPQHF. CDR3 DNA sequence: TGTGCCAGCAGCCAAGGACCAGGGGAGCAGCCCCAGCATTTT.

This clone was seen more than once but under ten times. The chain joins TRBV2 to TRBJ1-2, with a possible D match to TRBD1 (6 bases). Between the trimmed V and J ends, which lost 7 bases and 4 bases, there was a span of 10 bases. Germline V CDR1 and CDR2: SNHLY, FYNNEI. CDR3 length: 12 residues. The CDR3 coding sequence is TGTGCCAGCACGTGGGGGCCCTATGGCTACACCTTC. Amino acids: CASTWGPYGYTF.

The J gene is TRBJ1-6, the V gene TRBV5-8; D possibly corresponds to TRBD1 (5 bases). Between the trimmed V and J ends, which lost 5 bases and 10 bases, there was a span of 22 bases. Germline CDR1 is SGHTS and CDR2 is YDEGEE. The CDR3 runs to 16 residues. The CDR3 region has the DNA TGTGCCAGCAGACACCGGGACGGGAGTGGAGGATCACCCCTCCACTTT. Amino acid sequence: CASRHRDGSGGSPLHF.

The table lists this clone with a few counts. The rearrangement uses TRBV7-3 and TRBJ1-2; 8 bases align to TRBD1. Germline V gene sequence: CDR1 SGHTA, CDR2 FQGTGA. The CDR3 extends over 15 amino acids. J gave up 6 bases and V 5 bases, and 11 bases lay outside the gene matches. Here the CDR3 DNA reads TGTGCCAGCAGCCACGACGGGACAGGAGAAAATGGCTACACCTTC. This sequence encodes CASSHDGTGENGYTF.

In this sample, this clone turned up once. The chain uses TRBV11-3 and TRBJ2-2; possibly TRBD2 for D (5 bases). The V gene lost 0 bases and the J gene lost 3 bases, with 8 bases spanning the gap. The CDR3 sequence is 15 residues long. Germline values: CDR1 SGHNT, CDR2 YENEEA. The CDR3 DNA reads as TGTGCCAGCAGCTTAGAAGTGGGAGACACCGGGGAGCTGTTTTTT. It codes for CASSLEVGDTGELFF.